These 4 T cell receptor beta chains were sequenced from one sample in a study of blood T cell repertoires in COVID-19. Data came from immunoSEQ multiplex PCR; TCRdb stores just in-frame clones and leaves some out. Of around 95,000 clones in the sample, around 90% are singletons; the top ten hold 5%. What was sequenced was peripheral blood. The receptors were sampled from a human donor in a cohort sampled during active COVID-19.

The chain uses TRBV7-2 and TRBJ2-1, with 8 bases matching TRBD2. The trim removed 5 bases at V and 0 bases at J, leaving 15 bases unmatched. The germline CDR1 and CDR2 sequences are SGHTA and FQGNSA. The CDR3 length is 19 residues. CDR3 sequence: CASSPRWSGRALSYNEQFF. The CDR3 DNA follows: TGTGCCAGCAGCCCTCGTTGGAGCGGGAGAGCTCTCTCCTACAATGAGCAGTTCTTC.

This clone is medium-sized. The rearrangement joins TRBV6-5 to TRBJ2-2; D might be TRBD2 (6 bases). The CDR3 is made up of 16 amino acids. The V end was cut by 0 bases, the J end by 7 bases, with 15 bases between. The V gene's germline CDR1 is MNHEY and CDR2 SVGAGI. For the CDR3, the DNA is TGTGCCAGCAGTTACTCTTCGGGAGATGGGGGCGGGGAGCTGTTTTTT. It yields the protein CASSYSSGDGGGELFF.

The DNA of the CDR3 is TGTGCCACCGGAGATACGCAGTATTTT. The encoded protein is CATGDTQYF. The chain couples TRBV28 to TRBJ2-3; D call uncertain. Trimming pared 10 bases from V and 5 bases from J, leaving 4 bases between. Germline CDR1 is MDHEN and CDR2 is SYDVKM. CDR3 length: 9 residues.

The chain combines TRBV6-2 or TRBV6-3 with TRBJ2-1; 11 nucleotides align to TRBD2. Trimming took 6 bases from V and 7 from J; bases not matched to a gene: 8. Germline V gene sequence: CDR1 MNHEY, CDR2 SVGEGT. The CDR3 is 15 amino acids. The CDR3 sequence is CASSLLAGVGNEQFF. The CDR3 coding sequence is TGTGCCAGCAGCCTACTAGCGGGAGTGGGGAATGAGCAGTTCTTC.